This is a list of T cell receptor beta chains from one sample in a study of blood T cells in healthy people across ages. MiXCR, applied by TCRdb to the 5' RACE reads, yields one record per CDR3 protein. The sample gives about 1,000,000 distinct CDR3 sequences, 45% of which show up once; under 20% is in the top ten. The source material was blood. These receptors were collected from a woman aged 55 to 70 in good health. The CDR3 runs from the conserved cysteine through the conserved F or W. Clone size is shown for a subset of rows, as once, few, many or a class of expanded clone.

CSARKTPSSYNEQFF	TRBJ2-1	TRBV20-1	.
CASRGKQWGNQPQHF	TRBJ1-5	TRBV2	.
CASGGGYNEQFF	TRBJ2-1	TRBV6-5	.
CASSSSGTYYGYTF	TRBJ1-2	TRBV5-6	few
CASSARTGGSYEQYF	TRBJ2-7	TRBV2	few
CASSYGGAGELFF	TRBJ2-2	TRBV6-5	.
CASNKGVTYGYTF	TRBJ1-2	TRBV2	.
CSAESGPYGYTF	TRBJ1-2	TRBV29-1	.
CASRMQDRGSNQPQHF	TRBJ1-5	TRBV7-2	.
CATRAATQNTEAFF	TRBJ1-1	TRBV10-3	.
CATSGVGASTDTQYF	TRBJ2-3	TRBV24-1	.
CASSVRDSYEQYF	.	TRBV6-1	once
CSAIHGQRRGDTQYF	TRBJ2-3	TRBV20-1	.
CASSFRKETQYF	TRBJ2-5	TRBV7-9	.
CATSSSPGGHYNEQYF	.	TRBV15	.
CASSPREGGYNEQFF	TRBJ2-1	TRBV5-1	few
CASSPTLLAYNEQFF	TRBJ2-1	TRBV18	.
CASRLGQDFYEQYF	.	TRBV7-8	.
CASSIDRGNTDTQYF	TRBJ2-3	TRBV4-2	.
CATSRAQGQGNTGELFF	TRBJ2-2	TRBV15	few
CASSQDPQSLLNEQFF	TRBJ2-1	TRBV3-1	.
CASSQSRVGNEQFF	TRBJ2-1	TRBV3-1	.